Following are 12 T cell receptor beta chains from one sample sequenced in a study of shared clonotypes between healthy human individuals. Some clones are missing from TCRdb's copy, which holds only in-frame ones; the method was immunoSEQ multiplex PCR. Of about 2.3 million clones detected, approximately 90% appear once; the ten largest clones hold 0.37%. The specimen was naive CD4+ T cells from PBMCs. Subset described: CD45RA+ positively selected. The source is a man between 18 and 35 years old in good health. Some clones in this sample may be carry-over from other donors' samples.

This clone came up once. The CDR3 sequence is CASSFRQTSGSSEQYF. The CDR3 DNA is TGTGCCAGCTCCTTTCGGCAGACTAGCGGGAGTAGCGAGCAGTACTTC. This rearrangement joins TRBV4-2 to TRBJ2-7; TRBD2 matches 12 bases. The J segment lost 6 bases and the V segment lost 8 bases, leaving 14 bases of the junction unmatched. This CDR3 contains 16 residues. In germline, CDR1 is LGHNA, CDR2 YNFKEQ.

V usage is TRBV28 and J usage is TRBJ1-2; the match to TRBD1 covers 8 bases. The CDR3 covers 15 residues. Trimming cost V 4 bases and J 5 bases; bases outside gene matches: 9. The V gene's germline CDR1 is MDHEN and CDR2 SYDVKM. CDR3 sequence reads: CASSSVAGGRYGYTF. The CDR3 nucleotides read TGTGCCAGCAGTTCGGTGGCAGGGGGCAGGTATGGCTACACCTTC.

This clone was recorded only once. This chain uses TRBV28 with TRBJ1-1; no firm D call. The CDR3 has 11 amino acids. The ends were cut back, 6 bases at V and 4 bases at J, with 6 bases in the middle. CDR1 and CDR2 from the germline V gene are MDHEN and SYDVKM. CDR3 sequence (DNA): TGTGCCAGCAGGGATGGCACTGAAGCTTTCTTT. It encodes CASRDGTEAFF. Combining the CDR3 with reference TRBV28 and TRBJ1-1 gives the whole variable domain DVKVTQSSRYLVKRTGEKVFLECVQDMDHENMFWYRQDPGLGLRLIYFSYDVKMKEKGDIPEGYSVSREKKERFSLILESASTNQTSMYLCASRDGTEAFFGQGTRLTVV.

This rearrangement joins TRBV6-5 to TRBJ2-7; D is unclear. The CDR3 length is 14 residues. Trimming took off 7 bases at V and 2 bases at J, with 15 bases between the two ends. Germline V gene sequence: CDR1 MNHEY, CDR2 SVGAGI. For the CDR3, the DNA is TGTGCCAGCACTCGCCGGCCTTTCACCTACGAGCAGTACTTC. Protein: CASTRRPFTYEQYF.

V gene TRBV2 combines with J gene TRBJ2-2; 9 bases fit TRBD2. The CDR3 consists of 22 residues. Germline assignment: CDR1 SNHLY and CDR2 FYNNEI. Unmatched junction bases numbered 24, after V lost 2 bases and J lost 5 bases. CDR3 residues: CASSEKGFVREGRVGGTGELFF. The DNA of the CDR3 is TGTGCCAGCAGTGAAAAGGGGTTCGTGCGGGAGGGCCGTGTAGGTGGGACCGGGGAGCTGTTTTTT.

In this sample, this clone turned up once. The chain employs TRBV5-8 and TRBJ1-4, with a tentative D call TRBD1 (5 bases). The CDR3 loop spans 16 amino acids. Trimming removed 4 bases at V and 7 bases at J, with 20 bases between. The V gene's germline CDR1 is SGHTS and CDR2 YDEGEE. The CDR3 sequence: CASSPFGAVGGEKLFF. CDR3 nucleotides: TGTGCCAGCAGCCCGTTTGGGGCAGTTGGCGGTGAAAAACTGTTTTTT.

V gene TRBV18 combines with J gene TRBJ2-7; 8 bases are shared with TRBD2. The CDR3 has 14 residues. V lost 6 bases and J lost 3; bases outside the gene matches: 7. Germline CDR1 is KGHSH and CDR2 is LQKENI. The CDR3 region has the DNA TGTGCCAGCTCTCCCTCGCGGGAGGACTACGAGCAGTACTTC. Its protein product is CASSPSREDYEQYF.

The chain has TRBV28 and TRBJ1-4; TRBD1 aligns across 8 bases. V lost 3 bases and J lost 2; bases outside the gene matches: 5. Germline V CDR1 and CDR2: MDHEN, SYDVKM. The CDR3 contains 16 residues. The DNA of the CDR3 is TGTGCCAGCAGTTTTCCCGACAGGGGTACTAATGAAAAACTGTTTTTT. This codes for CASSFPDRGTNEKLFF.

In the case of this clone: The same CDR3 is also encoded by other DNA sequences in this sample. The chain couples TRBV6-5 to TRBJ1-1; the D is unclear. This CDR3 contains 11 residues. The V end lost 5 bases, the J end lost 2 bases, and 3 bases lay between the germline ends. Germline lookup yields CDR1 MNHEY and CDR2 SVGAGI. CDR3 residues: CASSRNTEAFF. The CDR3 coding sequence is TGTGCCAGCAGTCGCAACACTGAAGCTTTCTTT.

V usage is TRBV14 and J usage is TRBJ1-5; TRBD1 matches at 8 bases. Germline-derived CDR1 and CDR2 are SGHDN and FVKESK. Trimming took 2 bases from V and 6 from J; bases not matched to a gene: 6. CDR3 length: 15 amino acids. This CDR3 reads CASSQRQGSIQPQHF. The CDR3 DNA is TGTGCCAGCAGCCAAAGACAGGGGAGTATTCAGCCCCAGCATTTT.

V is TRBV7-8 and J is TRBJ2-3, with TRBD1 identical over 10 bases. From germline, CDR1 is SGHVS and CDR2 FQNEAQ. The CDR3 covers 22 residues. Losses at the gene ends were 5 bases for V and 4 bases for J; bases not matched to a gene: 27. CDR3 DNA sequence: TGTGCCAGCAGCCCGACGCGGTCGGGACAGGGGAGAGGGTTGGGCAGGGCAGATACGCAGTATTTT. It translates to CASSPTRSGQGRGLGRADTQYF.

Comments on this clone: The same CDR3 arises from other DNA sequences in this sample as well. The chain employs TRBV5-1 and TRBJ1-4; no reliable D call. Trimming took 0 bases from V and 6 from J, leaving 12 bases between them. The CDR3 has 15 residues. Germline V gene lookup returns CDR1 SGHRS and CDR2 YFSETQ. The CDR3 here is CASSLEGGIYEKLFF. In DNA, the CDR3 is TGCGCCAGCAGCTTGGAAGGCGGGATTTATGAAAAACTGTTTTTT. Supplemented by reference TRBV5-1 and TRBJ1-4, the full variable domain reads KAGVTQTPRYLIKTRGQQVTLSCSPISGHRSVSWYQQTPGQGLQFLFEYFSETQRNKGNFPGRFSGRQFSNSRSEMNVSTLELGDSALYLCASSLEGGIYEKLFFGSGTQLSVL.